A single sample gave rise to the 18 T cell receptor beta chains below, sequenced in a study of OX40 agonist ivuxolimab in advanced cancers. Data came from immunoSEQ multiplex PCR; TCRdb stores just in-frame clones and leaves some out. Here the sample spans some 99,000 clones, around nine tenths being singletons. The material was CD4+ or CD8+ T cells sorted from blood, obtained in a trial of the OX40 agonist ivuxolimab. These receptors were collected from an adult with an advanced solid tumor such as melanoma, head and neck, liver or kidney cancer.

This clone was counted between two and nine times. The chain combines TRBV19 with TRBJ1-5; D is possibly TRBD1 (5 bases). Trimming cost V 3 bases and J 1 base, with 7 bases left between them. Germline-derived CDR1 and CDR2 are LNHDA and SQIVND (reference sequence). This CDR3 contains 14 residues. The CDR3 here is CASSMGGSNQPQHF. The CDR3 DNA follows: TGTGCCAGTAGTATGGGGGGGAGCAATCAGCCCCAGCATTTT. The full variable domain, in which reference TRBV19 and TRBJ1-5 provide the parts outside the CDR3, is DGGITQSPKYLFRKEGQNVTLSCEQNLNHDAMYWYRQDPGQGLRLIYYSQIVNDFQKGDIAEGYSVSREKKESFPLTVTSAQKNPTAFYLCASSMGGSNQPQHFGDGTRLSIL.

This clone appeared a single time. The J gene is TRBJ2-1, the V gene TRBV5-5; 10 nucleotides match TRBD1. CDR1 is SGHKS and CDR2 is YYEKEE in the germline V gene (reference sequence). The ends lost 1 base at V and 8 bases at J; junction bases unmatched: 12. CDR3 length: 17 residues. The CDR3 spells CASSLSRVGQGVHEQFF. CDR3 nucleotides: TGTGCCAGCAGCTTGTCGAGGGTCGGACAGGGGGTTCATGAGCAGTTCTTC.

The rearrangement uses TRBV19 and TRBJ2-3; D possibly corresponds to TRBD2 (5 bases). This CDR3 contains 13 residues. Trimming cost V 7 bases and J 0 bases, with 8 bases left between them. Per the germline V gene, CDR1 is LNHDA and CDR2 is SQIVND (reference sequence). The CDR3 DNA sequence: TGTGCCAGTACCCCGGGGAGCACAGATACGCAGTATTTT. Its translation: CASTPGSTDTQYF.

This clone has only one observation. This likely comes from a read error, as the CDR3 has no conserved phenylalanine or tryptophan at its end. The chain couples TRBV11-2 to TRBJ1-6; D gene ambiguous. The CDR3 extends over 14 amino acids. V dropped 2 bases and J dropped 8 bases, with 10 bases sitting between them. The V gene's germline CDR1 is SGHAT and CDR2 FQNNGV. CDR3 protein: CASSLLSGDSPLHL. CDR3 sequence (DNA): TGTGCCAGCAGCTTACTATCGGGTGATTCACCCCTCCACCTT.

CDR3: CASSLYNTGELFF. In DNA form, the CDR3 reads TGTGCCAGCAGCTTATATAACACCGGGGAGCTGTTTTTT. J is TRBJ2-2 and V is TRBV5-6; D gene uncertain. Trimming cost V 2 bases and J 2 bases, with 4 bases left between them. CDR3 length: 13 amino acids. CDR1 and CDR2 (germline): SGHDT, YYEEEE. Full variable domain (remainder filled in from reference TRBV5-6 and TRBJ2-2): DAGVTQSPTHLIKTRGQQVTLRCSPKSGHDTVSWYQQALGQGPQFIFQYYEEEERQRGNFPDRFSGHQFPNYSSELNVNALLLGDSALYLCASSLYNTGELFFGEGSRLTVL.

The rearrangement links TRBV7-9 to TRBJ1-2, with a weak D call TRBD1 (6 bases). In germline, CDR1 is SEHNR, CDR2 FQNEAQ (reference sequence). The CDR3 is 14 amino acids. Trimming pared 1 base from V and 6 bases from J, leaving 12 bases between. CDR3 DNA sequence: TGTGCCAGCAGCTTAGACAGGGCGAGCGATGGCTACACCTTC. Translating gives CASSLDRASDGYTF.

The chain recombines TRBV5-1 with TRBJ2-3, with 7 bases aligning to TRBD2. There are 15 residues in the CDR3. The V gene's germline CDR1 is SGHRS and CDR2 YFSETQ. Trimming cost V 6 bases and J 0 bases; bases outside gene matches: 7. The CDR3 reads CASTRRRGSTDTQYF. The DNA for the CDR3 is TGCGCCAGCACCCGGAGGCGGGGGAGCACAGATACGCAGTATTTT.

In this sample, this clone turned up once. This CDR3 is missing its conserved last phenylalanine or tryptophan, likely due to a read error. The V gene is TRBV7-4, the J gene TRBJ1-6; D is undetermined. The CDR3 length is 13 residues. V shed 5 bases and J shed 7 bases, with 9 bases lying between them. Germline V gene lookup returns CDR1 SGHVT and CDR2 SQSDAQ. The CDR3 nucleotides are TGTGCCAGCAGCCTTTCTGGAAATTCACCCCTCCACCTT. It specifies CASSLSGNSPLHL.

This chain links TRBV10-3 with TRBJ1-1; perhaps TRBD1 as D (5 bases). The CDR3 has 13 residues. Trimming pared 4 bases from V and 5 bases from J, leaving 11 bases between. Germline V gives CDR1 ENHRY, CDR2 SYGVKD. The DNA for the CDR3 is TGTGCCATCAGTGCGCGCGAGGGGACTGAAGCTTTCTTT. Translation gives CAISAREGTEAFF.

The chain has TRBV5-1 and TRBJ2-5; D not certain. CDR3 length: 13 amino acids. The V and J ends lost 0 bases and 5 bases respectively, with 8 bases between them. From germline, CDR1 is SGHRS and CDR2 YFSETQ. CDR3 in amino acids: CASSLGATETQYF. CDR3 DNA: TGCGCCAGCAGCTTGGGCGCAACGGAGACCCAGTACTTC.

This clone was counted once. The gene calls are TRBV5-1 and TRBJ2-2; D possibly corresponds to TRBD2 (7 bases). CDR3 length equals 16 residues. The germline V gene encodes CDR1 SGHRS and CDR2 YFSETQ. V was trimmed by 4 bases and J by 7 bases, leaving 20 bases between them. The chain's CDR3 is CASSPLSGGAGGELFF. The CDR3, as DNA: TGCGCCAGCAGCCCCCTCAGTGGGGGGGCGGGCGGGGAGCTGTTTTTT.

This clone was seen a few times. The chain carries TRBV11-2 and TRBJ1-3; possibly TRBD1 for D (6 bases). With 3 bases removed from V and 6 bases from J, the gap between germline ends came to 12 bases. Per germline, CDR1 SGHAT and CDR2 FQNNGV. The CDR3 extends over 14 amino acids. The CDR3 coding sequence is TGTGCCAGCAGCTTTAGGGGGAGGGCAAACACCATATATTTT. This gives the protein CASSFRGRANTIYF.

CDR3 bases: TGTGCCAGCAGTCGGGACAGATACGAGCAGTACTTC. It translates to CASSRDRYEQYF. V gene TRBV2 combines with J gene TRBJ2-7, with 7 bases that match TRBD1. CDR1 SNHLY and CDR2 FYNNEI come from the germline V gene. J lost 4 bases, V lost 5 bases, and 2 bases had no gene match. The CDR3 runs 12 residues. Full variable domain (remainder filled in from reference TRBV2 and TRBJ2-7): EPEVTQTPSHQVTQMGQEVILRCVPISNHLYFYWYRQILGQKVEFLVSFYNNEISEKSEIFDDQFSVERPDGSNFTLKIRSTKLEDSAMYFCASSRDRYEQYFGPGTRLTVT.

The chain joins TRBV7-9 to TRBJ1-5; D not certain. Germline V CDR1 and CDR2: SEHNR, FQNEAQ (reference sequence). CDR3 length: 13 amino acids. The germline V and J ends were trimmed by 6 bases and 1 base, with 7 bases remaining between them. The DNA of the CDR3 is TGTGCCAGCAGTTACGACAGCAATCAGCCCCAGCATTTT. This encodes CASSYDSNQPQHF.

V usage is TRBV4-3 and J usage is TRBJ1-6; D gene uncertain. The CDR3 has 16 residues. Trimming shortened V by 0 bases and J by 7 bases, and 13 bases separated the two germline ends. Germline V gene lookup returns CDR1 LGHNA and CDR2 YSLEER. CDR3 DNA: TGCGCCAGCAGCCAAGAGAACAGAGGCGGGAATTCACCCCTCCACTTT. Its translation is CASSQENRGGNSPLHF.

The J gene is TRBJ1-5, the V gene TRBV5-5, with a possible D match to TRBD1 (6 bases). The CDR3 has 13 residues. Trimming took off 1 base at V and 7 bases at J, with 9 bases between the two ends. Germline CDR1 SGHKS, CDR2 YYEKEE (reference sequence). This chain's CDR3 is CASSLNRAQPQHF. The CDR3 DNA sequence: TGTGCCAGCAGCTTGAACAGGGCCCAGCCCCAGCATTTT.

The chain employs TRBV7-9 and TRBJ2-5; D is ambiguous. The DNA matches TRBJ2-7 better at its end, which makes the J call doubtful. The CDR3 runs to 12 residues. The germline V gene encodes CDR1 SEHNR and CDR2 FQNEAQ (reference sequence). The chain's CDR3 is CASSPSSYEQYF. DNA of the CDR3: TGTGCCAGCAGCCCTAGCTCCTACGAGCAGTACTTC.

The CDR3 coding sequence is TGTGCCAGCTCACCAGCGACGGGACAGGGCCAATCACCCCTCCACTTT. The encoded protein is CASSPATGQGQSPLHF. The chain has TRBV18 and TRBJ1-6; 9 nucleotides align to TRBD1. The CDR3 runs to 16 residues. Trimming removed 2 bases from V and 10 bases from J; junction bases left unmatched: 9. Germline-derived CDR1 and CDR2 are KGHSH and LQKENI.